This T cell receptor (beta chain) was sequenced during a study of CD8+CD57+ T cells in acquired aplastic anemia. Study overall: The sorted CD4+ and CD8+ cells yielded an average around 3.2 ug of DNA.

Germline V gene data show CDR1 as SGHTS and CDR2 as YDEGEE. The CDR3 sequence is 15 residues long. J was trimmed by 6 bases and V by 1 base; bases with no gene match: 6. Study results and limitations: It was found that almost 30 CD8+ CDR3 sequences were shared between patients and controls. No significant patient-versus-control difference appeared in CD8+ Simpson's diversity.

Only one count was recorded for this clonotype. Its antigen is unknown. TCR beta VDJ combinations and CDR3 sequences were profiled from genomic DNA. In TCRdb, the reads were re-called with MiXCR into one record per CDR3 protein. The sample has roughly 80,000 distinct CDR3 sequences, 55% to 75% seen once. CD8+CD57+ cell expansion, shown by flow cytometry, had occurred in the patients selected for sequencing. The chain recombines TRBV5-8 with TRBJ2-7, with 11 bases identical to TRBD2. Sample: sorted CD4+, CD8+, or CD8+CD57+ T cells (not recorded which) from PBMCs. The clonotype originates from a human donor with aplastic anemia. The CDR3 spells CASSLLAGGHAEQYF. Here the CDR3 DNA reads TGTGCCAGCAGCTTGCTAGCGGGGGGCCACGCCGAGCAGTACTTC. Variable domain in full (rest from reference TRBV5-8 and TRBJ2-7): EAGVTQSPTHLIKTRGQQATLRCSPISGHTSVYWYQQALGLGLQFLLWYDEGEERNRGNFPPRFSGRQFPNYSSELNVNALELEDSALYLCASSLLAGGHAEQYFGPGTRLTVT.